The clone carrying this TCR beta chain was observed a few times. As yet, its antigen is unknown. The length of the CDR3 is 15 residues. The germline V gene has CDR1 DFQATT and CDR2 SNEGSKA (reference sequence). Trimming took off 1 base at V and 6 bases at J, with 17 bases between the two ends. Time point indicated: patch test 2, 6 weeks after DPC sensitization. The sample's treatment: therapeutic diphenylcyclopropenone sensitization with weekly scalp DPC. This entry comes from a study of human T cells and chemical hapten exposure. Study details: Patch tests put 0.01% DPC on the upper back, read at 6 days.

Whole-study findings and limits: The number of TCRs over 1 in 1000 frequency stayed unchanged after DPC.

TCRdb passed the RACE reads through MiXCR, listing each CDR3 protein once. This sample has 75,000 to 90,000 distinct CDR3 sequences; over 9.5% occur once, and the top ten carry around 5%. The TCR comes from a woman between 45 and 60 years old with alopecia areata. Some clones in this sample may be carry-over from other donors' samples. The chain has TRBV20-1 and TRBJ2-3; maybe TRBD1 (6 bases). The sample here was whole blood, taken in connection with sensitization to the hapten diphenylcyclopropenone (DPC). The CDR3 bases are TGCAGTGCTAGAGCGTCGACAGGCCCTCTGGATACGCAGTATTTT. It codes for CSARASTGPLDTQYF.